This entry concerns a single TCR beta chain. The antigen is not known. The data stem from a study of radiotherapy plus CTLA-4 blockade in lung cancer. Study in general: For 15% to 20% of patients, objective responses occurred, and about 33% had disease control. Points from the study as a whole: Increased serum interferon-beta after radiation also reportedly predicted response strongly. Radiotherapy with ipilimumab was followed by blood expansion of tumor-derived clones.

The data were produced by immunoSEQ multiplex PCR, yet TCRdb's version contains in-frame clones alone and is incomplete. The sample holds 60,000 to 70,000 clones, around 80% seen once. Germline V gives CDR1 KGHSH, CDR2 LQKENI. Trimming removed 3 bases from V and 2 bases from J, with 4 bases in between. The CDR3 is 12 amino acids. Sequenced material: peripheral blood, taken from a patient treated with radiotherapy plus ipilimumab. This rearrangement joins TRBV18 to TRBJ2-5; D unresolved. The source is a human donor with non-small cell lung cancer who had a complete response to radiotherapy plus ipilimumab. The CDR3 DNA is TGTGCCAGCTCACCCTCACAAGAGACCCAGTACTTC. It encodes CASSPSQETQYF. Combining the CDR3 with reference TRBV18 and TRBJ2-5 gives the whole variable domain NAGVMQNPRHLVRRRGQEARLRCSPMKGHSHVYWYRQLPEEGLKFMVYLQKENIIDESGMPKERFSAEFPKEGPSILRIQQVVRGDSAAYFCASSPSQETQYFGPGTRLLVL.